Following are 21 T cell receptor beta chains from one sample sequenced in a study of technical replicates of blood from a few donors. Sequencing was performed with immunoSEQ multiplex PCR; in TCRdb, only in-frame clones are kept and a portion is missing. The table includes approximately 59,000 clones, 86% detected once. Sequenced sample: PBMCs. These receptors originate from a human donor in good health. Some clones in this sample may be carry-over from other donors' samples.

This chain connects TRBV12-5 to TRBJ2-3; TRBD2 aligns across 16 bases. Germline V lookup: CDR1 LGHNT, CDR2 FRNRAP. V gave up 2 bases and J gave up 5 bases; unmatched junction bases: 4. This CDR3 has 17 residues. CDR3: CASGLPGTSGGEDTQYF. CDR3 DNA: TGTGCTAGTGGTTTGCCCGGGACTAGCGGGGGGGAAGATACGCAGTATTTT.

The rearrangement uses TRBV4-1 and TRBJ1-3, with no clear D. The CDR3 has 18 amino acids. From germline, CDR1 is MGHRA and CDR2 YSYEKL. Between the trimmed V and J ends, which lost 1 base and 0 bases, there was a span of 16 bases. CDR3 sequence: CASSQGVTTSFSGNTIYF. DNA for the CDR3: TGCGCCAGCAGCCAAGGGGTTACTACGAGCTTCTCTGGAAACACCATATATTTT.

The chain links TRBV9 to TRBJ1-4; D might be TRBD1 (6 bases). Trimming pared 0 bases from V and 3 bases from J, leaving 9 bases between. Germline V gives CDR1 SGDLS, CDR2 YYNGEE. The CDR3 runs 15 residues. The CDR3 here is CASSVGPGANEKLFF. DNA of the CDR3: TGTGCCAGCAGCGTAGGGCCAGGGGCTAATGAAAAACTGTTTTTT.

The rearrangement joins TRBV6-5 to TRBJ1-5, with D unresolved. This CDR3 has 14 amino acids. The germline CDR1 and CDR2 sequences are MNHEY and SVGAGI. The germline V and J ends were trimmed by 0 bases and 5 bases, with 8 bases remaining between them. CDR3 in amino acids: CASSYSGVHQPQHF. The CDR3 nucleotides read TGTGCCAGCAGTTACTCGGGAGTTCATCAGCCCCAGCATTTT.

This clone was recorded once. J is TRBJ2-3 and V is TRBV7-8; 14 nucleotides match TRBD2. The CDR3 consists of 16 residues. J was trimmed by 6 bases and V by 5 bases; bases with no gene match: 7. In germline, CDR1 is SGHVS, CDR2 FQNEAQ. CDR3 region: CASSPGTSGSRDTQYF. The CDR3 region has the DNA TGTGCCAGCAGCCCTGGGACTAGCGGGAGTCGGGATACGCAGTATTTT.

The chain joins TRBV27 to TRBJ1-6; 7 bases agree with TRBD1. Trimming at V came to 7 bases and at J to 5 bases, leaving 8 bases not matched to a gene. Germline V gene sequence: CDR1 MNHEY, CDR2 SMNVEV (reference sequence). The CDR3 runs to 15 residues. CDR3 in amino acids: CASMRGGADNSPLHF. The CDR3 nucleotides are TGTGCCAGCATGAGAGGGGGCGCGGATAATTCACCCCTCCACTTT.

CDR3 DNA: TGTGCCAGTATGCGGAGGGGAAACTATGGCTACACCTTC. Translation: CASMRRGNYGYTF. The V call is TRBV19, the J call TRBJ1-2; tentative D call: TRBD1 (5 bases). V lost 7 bases and J lost 2, with 11 bases in between. The CDR3 spans 13 residues. CDR1 is LNHDA and CDR2 is SQIVND in the germline V gene (reference sequence).

The CDR3 protein is CASSLDQALSSPLHF. The CDR3 bases are TGTGCCAGCAGCTTGGACCAGGCGCTAAGTTCACCCCTCCACTTT. The rearrangement uses TRBV5-4 and TRBJ1-6, with D unresolved. There are 15 residues in the CDR3. V was cut by 0 bases and J by 9 bases, with 13 bases left in between. Germline V lookup: CDR1 SGHNT, CDR2 YYREEE (reference sequence).

This chain's CDR3 is CASSQIGGTNEKLFF. The DNA for the CDR3 is TGCGCCAGCAGCCAGATAGGGGGAACTAATGAAAAACTGTTTTTT. The genes are TRBV4-3 and TRBJ1-4; possibly TRBD1 for D (6 bases). Trimming removed 3 bases at V and 1 base at J, with 9 bases between. CDR3 size: 15 residues. Per germline, CDR1 LGHNA and CDR2 YSLEER.

The J gene is TRBJ2-7, the V gene TRBV27; D not certain. V was pared by 0 bases and J by 4 bases, with 7 bases between. The CDR3 covers 13 residues. Looked up from germline, CDR1 is MNHEY and CDR2 is SMNVEV (reference sequence). CDR3 DNA: TGTGCCAGCAGTTTATCGGCAGAATACGAGCAGTACTTC. Its protein is CASSLSAEYEQYF.

This rearrangement joins TRBV5-4 to TRBJ2-3; D may be TRBD2 (5 bases). Germline V gene lookup returns CDR1 SGHNT and CDR2 YYREEE (reference sequence). The CDR3 length is 14 residues. Trimming shortened V by 4 bases and J by 6 bases, and 15 bases separated the two germline ends. CDR3 nucleotides: TGTGCCAGCAGCAAATTCACTAGTGCCGATACGCAGTATTTT. It encodes CASSKFTSADTQYF.

The chain combines TRBV30 with TRBJ2-1; 10 nucleotides agree with TRBD1. Germline-derived CDR1 and CDR2 are GTSNPN and SVGIG (reference sequence). This CDR3 has 14 residues. V was pared by 2 bases and J by 7 bases, with 5 bases of the junction left unmatched. The DNA for the CDR3 is TGTGCCTGGAGTCCCGGGACAGGGGTGAATGAGCAGTTCTTC. Encoded protein: CAWSPGTGVNEQFF.

The rearrangement joins TRBV7-6 to TRBJ2-1, with TRBD2 matching 8 bases. Germline CDR1 SGHVS, CDR2 FNYEAQ. Trimming cost V 5 bases and J 6 bases; bases outside gene matches: 18. The CDR3 length is 18 residues. This CDR3 is CASSVISGGTIAFNEQFF. CDR3 DNA: TGTGCCAGCAGCGTGATAAGCGGGGGTACAATCGCTTTCAATGAGCAGTTCTTC.

V and J are TRBV7-8 and TRBJ2-7; 9 bases match TRBD1. The junction had 5 bases not matched to a gene; V was cut back by 2 bases and J by 6 bases. Germline loops: CDR1 SGHVS, CDR2 FQNEAQ. The CDR3 is 14 amino acids. The CDR3: CASSLNRGRGEQYF. The CDR3 DNA is TGTGCCAGCAGCTTAAACAGGGGGCGCGGCGAGCAGTACTTC.

The chain couples TRBV4-1 to TRBJ2-1; tentative D call: TRBD2 (5 bases). Germline lookup yields CDR1 MGHRA and CDR2 YSYEKL. CDR3 length equals 15 residues. V was shortened by 0 bases and J by 6 bases, with 12 bases between the two germline ends. The CDR3 DNA reads TGCGCCAGCAGCCAAGATGTAACCGGAGGCAATGAGCAGTTCTTC. It encodes CASSQDVTGGNEQFF.

The V and J genes are TRBV7-9 and TRBJ2-6; D call uncertain. Germline V gene sequence: CDR1 SEHNR, CDR2 FQNEAQ (reference sequence). Trimming stripped 6 bases from V and 0 bases from J, with 3 bases between. The CDR3 is 13 residues long. In nucleotides, the CDR3 is TGTGCCAGCAGGAGCTCTGGGGCCAACGTCCTGACTTTC. Encoded protein: CASRSSGANVLTF.

The CDR3 sequence: CASSVAPAGSSYNEQFF. CDR3 in DNA: TGTGCCAGCAGCGTAGCTCCAGCAGGTAGCTCCTACAATGAGCAGTTCTTC. V and J are TRBV9 and TRBJ2-1; D unclear. This CDR3 has 17 residues. Germline V lookup: CDR1 SGDLS, CDR2 YYNGEE. Trimming took 0 bases from V and 0 from J, leaving 13 bases between them. Full variable domain (outside the CDR3, taken from reference TRBV9 and TRBJ2-1): DSGVTQTPKHLITATGQRVTLRCSPRSGDLSVYWYQQSLDQGLQFLIQYYNGEERAKGNILERFSAQQFPDLHSELNLSSLELGDSALYFCASSVAPAGSSYNEQFFGPGTRLTVL.

This chain uses TRBV5-1 with TRBJ2-2, with D unresolved. The germline CDR1 and CDR2 sequences are SGHRS and YFSETQ. With 9 bases removed from V and 3 bases from J, the gap between germline ends came to 15 bases. The length of the CDR3 is 14 residues. CDR3: CATRGWVDTGELFF. CDR3 DNA: TGCGCCACCCGAGGCTGGGTGGACACCGGGGAGCTGTTTTTT.

The gene calls are TRBV10-3 and TRBJ1-2; 9 bases agree with TRBD1. With 6 bases clipped from V and 8 bases from J, the junction kept 13 bases outside the gene matches. The CDR3 totals 15 residues. Germline lookup yields CDR1 ENHRY and CDR2 SYGVKD. The CDR3 nucleotides read TGTGCCATCAGGACGGGACAGGGTGAGACATCCGGCTACACCTTC. Its protein product is CAIRTGQGETSGYTF.

The V call is TRBV7-6, the J call TRBJ2-1; perhaps TRBD2 as D (5 bases). Per the germline V gene, CDR1 is SGHVS and CDR2 is FNYEAQ. This CDR3 has 15 amino acids. The germline V and J ends were trimmed by 1 base and 6 bases, with 13 bases remaining between them. Here the CDR3 reads CASSLGPGSGNEQFF. The CDR3 coding sequence is TGTGCCAGCAGCTTAGGGCCGGGATCGGGCAATGAGCAGTTCTTC.

This clone showed up just once. The chain employs TRBV18 and TRBJ1-4; 7 bases map to TRBD1. CDR1 KGHSH and CDR2 LQKENI come from the germline V gene. The ends lost 6 bases at V and 5 bases at J; junction bases unmatched: 3. The CDR3 covers 13 residues. The CDR3 nucleotides read TGTGCCAGCTCGGAACAGGGGAATGAAAAACTGTTTTTT. Translated, it gives CASSEQGNEKLFF. The full variable domain, with the rest looked up from reference TRBV18 and TRBJ1-4, is NAGVMQNPRHLVRRRGQEARLRCSPMKGHSHVYWYRQLPEEGLKFMVYLQKENIIDESGMPKERFSAEFPKEGPSILRIQQVVRGDSAAYFCASSEQGNEKLFFGSGTQLSVL.